This TCR beta chain comes out of a study of T cell changes during pregnancy in multiple sclerosis. Germline V lookup: CDR1 LNHDA, CDR2 SQIVND (reference sequence). J was trimmed by 5 bases and V by 7 bases; bases with no gene match: 10. This CDR3 spans 15 amino acids. TCRdb's copy holds only in-frame clones and misses some; the assay was immunoSEQ multiplex PCR. Of 130,000 or so clones in the sample, about 96% were seen once. The chain carries TRBV19 and TRBJ2-1; 8 bases align to TRBD2. The source material was peripheral blood, sampled after pregnancy. The sequence was collected from a female donor with multiple sclerosis, enrolled in a pregnancy study. For the CDR3, the DNA is TGTGCCAGTAACGATATAGCGGGATTTAACAATGAGCAGTTCTTC. This encodes CASNDIAGFNNEQFF.